Listed below are T cell receptor beta chains from one sample, sequenced in a study of T cells in Graves' hyperthyroidism and ophthalmopathy. TCRdb itself ran the multiplex PCR reads through MiXCR, one entry per CDR3 protein. The table records about 400,000 distinct CDR3 sequences, nearly 15% of them present only once. Specimen: blood. These receptors were taken from a woman aged 55-75 years with Graves' ophthalmopathy. CDR3s include the opening cysteine and the closing phenylalanine or tryptophan. Fields, in order: D gene, clone size, J gene, CDR3 length, V gene, CDR3 DNA, CDR3 protein. A D gene is named only where the DNA matches it firmly. Some rows have no size entry. The others give once, few or many, or a class for an expanded clone.

>-|many|TRBJ2-3|15|TRBV3-1
TGTGCCAGCAGCTCTCGGTTAGCAAGCGCAGATACGCAGTATTTT
CASSSRLASADTQYF
>TRBD1|-|TRBJ1-1|13|TRBV29-1
TGCAGCGTTTCTCAGGGGGGGAACACTGAAGCTTTCTTT
CSVSQGGNTEAFF
>-|-|TRBJ2-1|13|TRBV7-3
TGTGCCAGCAGCTTAACCGTGAACAATGAGCAGTTCTTC
CASSLTVNNEQFF
>-|many|TRBJ2-1|13|TRBV11-2
TGTGCCAGCAGCGCAGAGGTGGTCCTTGAGCAGTTCTTC
CASSAEVVLEQFF
>-|-|TRBJ1-4|15|TRBV5-1
TGCGCCAGCAGCTTGGGGCTACTCCCTAATGAAAAACTGTTTTTT
CASSLGLLPNEKLFF
>-|many|TRBJ2-1|13|TRBV2
TGTGCCAGCAGTGCCCAGGGCTACAATGAGCAGTTCTTC
CASSAQGYNEQFF
>-|many|TRBJ2-1|13|TRBV28
TGTGCCAGCCGACAACGGGGTTACAATGAGCAGTTCTTC
CASRQRGYNEQFF
>-|few|TRBJ1-3|13|TRBV19
TGTGCCAGTAGTATATCGGTGGGAAACACCATATATTTT
CASSISVGNTIYF
>TRBD1|many|TRBJ1-6|14|TRBV7-2
TGTGCCAGCAGCTTCGGACAGGGTTGGTCACCCCTCCACTTT
CASSFGQGWSPLHF
>-|-|TRBJ2-7|13|TRBV19
TGTGCCACCATAGGTGGGGGTGGCATCGAGCAGTACTTC
CATIGGGGIEQYF
>-|-|TRBJ1-4|16|TRBV28
TGTGCCAGCAGTCCAACCTACACGGAGAGAAACGAAAAACTGTTTTTT
CASSPTYTERNEKLFF
>-|-|TRBJ2-2|12|TRBV29-1
TGCAGTTTCATCCAGGGTGGCGGGGAGCTGTTTTTT
CSFIQGGGELFF
>TRBD2|many|TRBJ2-5|16|TRBV6-2/TRBV6-3
TGTGCCAGCAGATCCAGAGCGGGAGGGAGAGGAGAGACCCAGTACTTC
CASRSRAGGRGETQYF
>-|many|TRBJ2-7|12|TRBV18
TGTGCCAGCTCCTCGCAGTGGCACGAGCAGTACTTC
CASSSQWHEQYF
>-|few|TRBJ1-2|16|TRBV7-9
TGTGCCAGCAGCCCAGGAACCTTGGACATGCTCTATGGCTACACCTTC
CASSPGTLDMLYGYTF
>TRBD2|many|TRBJ2-1|15|TRBV28
TGTGCCAGCAGTAAAATGACTAGCGGGAGGGGTGAGCAGTTCTTC
CASSKMTSGRGEQFF
>TRBD2|many|TRBJ2-7|16|TRBV6-5
TGTGCCAGCAGTTACACCCTAGCGGCCGATTCCTACGAGCAGTACTTC
CASSYTLAADSYEQYF
>-|many|TRBJ2-1|13|TRBV20-1
TGCAGTGCTAGAGGGCGGTTGAGTAATGAGCAGTTCTTC
CSARGRLSNEQFF
>TRBD2|few|TRBJ2-7|16|TRBV9
TGTGCCAGCAGCGTAGGACTAGCGGGAGGGCCCCACGAGCAGTACTTC
CASSVGLAGGPHEQYF
>TRBD2|few|TRBJ2-7|15|TRBV4-1
TGCGCCAGCAGCCAGGAAGCGGGAGGAACCTACGAGCAGTACTTC
CASSQEAGGTYEQYF
>-|many|TRBJ2-5|13|TRBV29-1
TGCAGCGGCTCTAGGGGGGGACAAGAGACCCAGTACTTC
CSGSRGGQETQYF
>-|many|TRBJ2-3|15|TRBV20-1
TGCAGTGCCCTGTCTCCCCCGTTTAGACCAGATACGCAGTATTTT
CSALSPPFRPDTQYF